A selection of T cell receptor beta chains follows, all from one sample in a study of shared clonotypes between healthy human individuals. Sequencing was performed with immunoSEQ multiplex PCR; in TCRdb, only in-frame clones are kept and a portion is missing. The sample contains roughly 1,500,000 clones, roughly 98% of which appear only once. Sequencing was performed on naive CD4+ T cells sorted from blood. The source of these receptors is a man aged 25 to 40 in good health. The CDR3 runs from the conserved cysteine through the conserved F or W. A D gene is named only where the DNA matches it firmly. The size entry is marked missing in some rows and otherwise reads once, few, many or a size class.

clone_size: -; d_call: -; j_call: TRBJ2-7; v_call: TRBV5-8; cdr3_aa: CASSFRTRGEQYF; cdr3_nt: TGTGCCAGCAGCTTCCGGACGAGGGGGGAGCAGTACTTC
clone_size: once; d_call: TRBD2; j_call: TRBJ2-3; v_call: TRBV28; cdr3_aa: CASSLWGQTSGTDTQYF; cdr3_nt: TGTGCCAGCAGTTTATGGGGCCAAACTAGCGGCACAGATACGCAGTATTTT
clone_size: -; d_call: -; j_call: TRBJ2-5; v_call: TRBV7-8; cdr3_aa: CASSFRDSKETQYF; cdr3_nt: TGTGCCAGCAGCTTCCGGGACTCAAAAGAGACCCAGTACTTC
clone_size: -; d_call: TRBD1; j_call: TRBJ1-4; v_call: TRBV7-8; cdr3_aa: CASSRDRVRSGDEKLFF; cdr3_nt: TGTGCCAGCAGCCGAGACAGGGTTCGATCTGGAGATGAAAAACTGTTTTTT
clone_size: once; d_call: -; j_call: TRBJ2-1; v_call: TRBV7-9; cdr3_aa: CASGGSYNEQFF; cdr3_nt: TGTGCCAGCGGTGGCTCCTACAATGAGCAGTTCTTC
clone_size: -; d_call: -; j_call: TRBJ2-1; v_call: TRBV15; cdr3_aa: CATSRERLVGNEQFF; cdr3_nt: TGTGCCACCAGCAGAGAGCGACTAGTCGGGAATGAGCAGTTCTTC
clone_size: -; d_call: TRBD1; j_call: TRBJ1-4; v_call: TRBV29-1; cdr3_aa: CSVSDRGRKLFF; cdr3_nt: TGCAGCGTTTCCGACAGGGGGCGAAAACTGTTTTTT
clone_size: -; d_call: -; j_call: TRBJ2-5; v_call: TRBV10-1; cdr3_aa: CASSESPGVTQYF; cdr3_nt: TGCGCCAGCAGTGAGTCGCCCGGGGTGACCCAGTACTTC
clone_size: -; d_call: TRBD1; j_call: TRBJ2-5; v_call: TRBV28; cdr3_aa: CASNIVTGIKTQYF; cdr3_nt: TGTGCCAGCAATATTGTGACAGGGATAAAGACCCAGTACTTC
clone_size: -; d_call: -; j_call: TRBJ2-6; v_call: TRBV19; cdr3_aa: CAARRAGANVLTF; cdr3_nt: TGTGCGGCCAGGAGGGCTGGGGCCAACGTCCTGACTTTC
clone_size: -; d_call: -; j_call: TRBJ2-5; v_call: TRBV9; cdr3_aa: CASSVGGAETQYF; cdr3_nt: TGTGCCAGCAGCGTAGGGGGGGCAGAGACCCAGTACTTC
clone_size: once; d_call: -; j_call: TRBJ2-7; v_call: TRBV18; cdr3_aa: CASSRGAYEQYF; cdr3_nt: TGTGCCAGCTCACGAGGGGCTTACGAGCAGTACTTC
clone_size: -; d_call: TRBD1; j_call: TRBJ1-2; v_call: TRBV19; cdr3_aa: CASSLGQGSYGYTF; cdr3_nt: TGTGCCAGTAGTCTCGGACAGGGTAGCTATGGCTACACCTTC
clone_size: -; d_call: -; j_call: TRBJ2-1; v_call: TRBV11-2; cdr3_aa: CASSLISRLVTYEQFF; cdr3_nt: TGTGCCAGCAGCTTAATTTCTAGACTAGTTACCTATGAGCAGTTCTTC
clone_size: -; d_call: TRBD2; j_call: TRBJ2-1; v_call: TRBV6-1; cdr3_aa: CASSDQGLSYNEQFF; cdr3_nt: TGTGCCAGCAGTGATCAGGGACTAAGCTACAATGAGCAGTTCTTC
clone_size: -; d_call: -; j_call: TRBJ2-3; v_call: TRBV5-4; cdr3_aa: CASSLGGGEGTDTQYF; cdr3_nt: TGTGCCAGCAGCTTGGGAGGGGGAGAGGGCACAGATACGCAGTATTTT
clone_size: -; d_call: -; j_call: TRBJ2-7; v_call: TRBV5-1; cdr3_aa: CASSLEGQGSHEQYF; cdr3_nt: TGCGCCAGCAGCTTGGAAGGGCAGGGTTCCCACGAGCAGTACTTC
clone_size: -; d_call: TRBD2; j_call: TRBJ2-2; v_call: TRBV19; cdr3_aa: CASSNRPAGVRTGELFF; cdr3_nt: TGTGCCAGTAGTAATCGTCCAGCGGGAGTCAGGACCGGGGAGCTGTTTTTT
clone_size: -; d_call: -; j_call: TRBJ2-3; v_call: TRBV7-9; cdr3_aa: CASSPLVGPPTDTQYF; cdr3_nt: TGTGCCAGCAGCCCCCTAGTGGGGCCACCCACAGATACGCAGTATTTT
clone_size: -; d_call: -; j_call: TRBJ1-2; v_call: TRBV6-1; cdr3_aa: CASRTVHYGYTF; cdr3_nt: TGTGCCAGCAGAACAGTCCACTATGGCTACACCTTC
clone_size: -; d_call: TRBD2; j_call: TRBJ2-1; v_call: TRBV5-1; cdr3_aa: CASSSLTSGKDEQFF; cdr3_nt: TGCGCCAGCAGCTCGCTAACTAGCGGGAAGGATGAGCAGTTCTTC
clone_size: -; d_call: TRBD1; j_call: TRBJ1-5; v_call: TRBV11-2; cdr3_aa: CASSQTGGNQPQHF; cdr3_nt: TGTGCCAGCAGCCAAACAGGGGGGAATCAGCCCCAGCATTTT
clone_size: -; d_call: TRBD2; j_call: TRBJ2-2; v_call: TRBV19; cdr3_aa: CASSMGTREARWRTGELFF; cdr3_nt: TGTGCCAGTAGTATGGGGACTAGAGAGGCCCGGTGGCGTACCGGGGAGCTGTTTTTT
clone_size: -; d_call: -; j_call: TRBJ2-1; v_call: TRBV9; cdr3_aa: CASSVRDKQFF; cdr3_nt: TGTGCCAGCAGCGTCCGGGACAAGCAGTTCTTC
clone_size: -; d_call: -; j_call: TRBJ2-1; v_call: TRBV19; cdr3_aa: CASKGGQSLLHNEQFF; cdr3_nt: TGTGCCAGTAAAGGAGGACAGAGCCTTCTCCACAATGAGCAGTTCTTC
clone_size: -; d_call: TRBD1; j_call: TRBJ1-1; v_call: TRBV6-1; cdr3_aa: CASSRDRANTEAFF; cdr3_nt: TGTGCCAGCAGTAGGGACAGGGCCAACACTGAAGCTTTCTTT
clone_size: -; d_call: -; j_call: TRBJ1-3; v_call: TRBV18; cdr3_aa: CASSPYGTSGNTIYF; cdr3_nt: TGTGCCAGCTCACCATACGGGACCTCTGGAAACACCATATATTTT
clone_size: -; d_call: -; j_call: TRBJ1-4; v_call: TRBV5-1; cdr3_aa: CASSLEQATNEKLFF; cdr3_nt: TGCGCCAGCAGCTTGGAACAGGCAACTAATGAAAAACTGTTTTTT
clone_size: -; d_call: TRBD2; j_call: TRBJ2-7; v_call: TRBV6-6; cdr3_aa: CASGTRLAAYEQYF; cdr3_nt: TGTGCCAGCGGGACTCGACTAGCGGCCTACGAGCAGTACTTC
clone_size: once; d_call: -; j_call: TRBJ1-5; v_call: TRBV14; cdr3_aa: CASSLTGNNQPQHF; cdr3_nt: TGTGCCAGCAGCCTGACTGGAAACAATCAGCCCCAGCATTTT
clone_size: -; d_call: -; j_call: TRBJ2-1; v_call: TRBV15; cdr3_aa: CATSVRNEQFF; cdr3_nt: TGTGCCACCAGCGTACGCAATGAGCAGTTCTTC
clone_size: -; d_call: TRBD2; j_call: TRBJ2-3; v_call: TRBV9; cdr3_aa: CASGGLAGSRDTQYF; cdr3_nt: TGTGCCAGCGGCGGACTAGCGGGGAGCCGAGATACGCAGTATTTT
clone_size: once; d_call: TRBD2; j_call: TRBJ2-7; v_call: TRBV11-3; cdr3_aa: CASSPNPGAGLYEQYF; cdr3_nt: TGTGCCAGCAGCCCGAACCCTGGAGCGGGACTCTACGAGCAGTACTTC
clone_size: -; d_call: -; j_call: TRBJ1-4; v_call: TRBV7-7; cdr3_aa: CASSTTRRATNEKLFF; cdr3_nt: TGTGCCAGCAGCACCACGAGACGGGCAACTAATGAAAAACTGTTTTTT
clone_size: once; d_call: TRBD1; j_call: TRBJ2-4; v_call: TRBV7-9; cdr3_aa: CASSLARQGVNIQYF; cdr3_nt: TGTGCCAGCAGCTTAGCTCGCCAGGGGGTAAACATTCAGTACTTC
clone_size: -; d_call: TRBD1; j_call: TRBJ2-5; v_call: TRBV7-2; cdr3_aa: CASSSGQGIEETQYF; cdr3_nt: TGTGCCAGCAGCTCGGGACAGGGGATAGAAGAGACCCAGTACTTC
clone_size: -; d_call: TRBD2; j_call: TRBJ2-7; v_call: TRBV18; cdr3_aa: CASSPGARGRGLGEQYF; cdr3_nt: TGTGCCAGCTCCCCTGGGGCTCGCGGGAGAGGACTGGGGGAGCAGTACTTC
clone_size: -; d_call: TRBD1; j_call: TRBJ1-1; v_call: TRBV2; cdr3_aa: CASSGQGLDTEAFF; cdr3_nt: TGTGCCAGCAGTGGACAGGGATTGGACACTGAAGCTTTCTTT
clone_size: -; d_call: TRBD2; j_call: TRBJ2-1; v_call: TRBV7-2; cdr3_aa: CASSSRTSGRYEQFF; cdr3_nt: TGTGCCAGCAGCTCCCGGACTAGCGGGCGCTATGAGCAGTTCTTC
clone_size: -; d_call: -; j_call: TRBJ1-5; v_call: TRBV18; cdr3_aa: CASSPGVSSPQPQHF; cdr3_nt: TGTGCCAGCTCACCGGGAGTCTCATCCCCTCAGCCCCAGCATTTT
clone_size: -; d_call: -; j_call: TRBJ2-1; v_call: TRBV15; cdr3_aa: CATTPSRGSSYNEQFF; cdr3_nt: TGTGCCACCACCCCCTCCAGGGGAAGCTCCTACAATGAGCAGTTCTTC
clone_size: -; d_call: TRBD2; j_call: TRBJ2-7; v_call: TRBV5-4; cdr3_aa: CASSRGTSGFGYEQYF; cdr3_nt: TGTGCCAGCAGCCGCGGGACTAGCGGTTTCGGTTACGAGCAGTACTTC
clone_size: -; d_call: -; j_call: TRBJ1-5; v_call: TRBV18; cdr3_aa: CASSPGGGGNQPQHF; cdr3_nt: TGTGCCAGCTCACCCGGGGGGGGTGGCAATCAGCCCCAGCATTTT
clone_size: -; d_call: -; j_call: TRBJ2-1; v_call: TRBV5-1; cdr3_aa: CASSPEPSRGYNEQFF; cdr3_nt: TGCGCCAGCAGCCCGGAACCCTCTAGGGGATACAATGAGCAGTTCTTC
clone_size: -; d_call: TRBD2; j_call: TRBJ2-3; v_call: TRBV27; cdr3_aa: CASSLSLLTSGPRDTQYF; cdr3_nt: TGTGCCAGCAGTTTATCTTTGTTGACTAGCGGCCCCCGAGATACGCAGTATTTT
clone_size: -; d_call: -; j_call: TRBJ1-1; v_call: TRBV5-1; cdr3_aa: CASNSGHPNTEAFF; cdr3_nt: TGCGCCAGCAACTCGGGACACCCGAACACTGAAGCTTTCTTT
clone_size: -; d_call: TRBD2; j_call: TRBJ2-7; v_call: TRBV11-2; cdr3_aa: CASSLVSGSYEQYF; cdr3_nt: TGTGCCAGCAGCTTAGTTAGCGGGAGCTACGAGCAGTACTTC
clone_size: -; d_call: -; j_call: TRBJ1-1; v_call: TRBV28; cdr3_aa: CASSSISINTNTEAFF; cdr3_nt: TGTGCCAGCAGTTCGATAAGTATAAATACGAACACTGAAGCTTTCTTT
clone_size: -; d_call: -; j_call: TRBJ2-7; v_call: TRBV28; cdr3_aa: CASSFSRANYEQYF; cdr3_nt: TGTGCCAGCAGTTTCTCTCGGGCCAACTACGAGCAGTACTTC
clone_size: -; d_call: -; j_call: TRBJ1-5; v_call: TRBV6-5; cdr3_aa: CASSIDRRSNQPQHF; cdr3_nt: TGTGCCAGCAGTATAGATCGGCGTAGCAATCAGCCCCAGCATTTT
clone_size: -; d_call: -; j_call: TRBJ2-3; v_call: TRBV28; cdr3_aa: CASSPVRPGSSDTQYF; cdr3_nt: TGTGCCAGCAGCCCTGTCCGCCCCGGCTCGTCAGATACGCAGTATTTT
clone_size: -; d_call: -; j_call: TRBJ2-7; v_call: TRBV5-8; cdr3_aa: CASSLFSDLYEQYF; cdr3_nt: TGTGCCAGCAGCTTGTTTAGCGACCTATACGAGCAGTACTTC
clone_size: -; d_call: TRBD1; j_call: TRBJ2-5; v_call: TRBV7-9; cdr3_aa: CASMIAGGEETQYF; cdr3_nt: TGTGCCAGCATGATAGCAGGGGGCGAAGAGACCCAGTACTTC
clone_size: -; d_call: TRBD1; j_call: TRBJ2-6; v_call: TRBV19; cdr3_aa: CASSSGTGRSGANVLTF; cdr3_nt: TGTGCCAGTAGTTCCGGGACAGGGCGGTCTGGGGCCAACGTCCTGACTTTC
clone_size: -; d_call: -; j_call: TRBJ2-2; v_call: TRBV5-1; cdr3_aa: CASSLGRGNTGELFF; cdr3_nt: TGCGCCAGCAGCTTGGGTAGGGGGAACACCGGGGAGCTGTTTTTT